Below, 13 T cell receptor beta chains from the same sample are listed, as sequenced in a study of cytomegalovirus exposure and HLA in healthy donors. The method was immunoSEQ multiplex PCR; TCRdb's version includes in-frame clones alone and lacks a portion of them. The data show over 200,000 clones, approximately 80% seen once. Material for sequencing was PBMCs. The receptors here all came from a woman in her 30s in good health and CMV-seropositive.

The chain uses TRBV18 and TRBJ2-5; D remains ambiguous. The germline V gene has CDR1 KGHSH and CDR2 LQKENI. CDR3 size: 11 residues. Trimming removed 4 bases at V and 5 bases at J, with 5 bases between. The chain's CDR3 is CASSRAETQYF. The CDR3 nucleotides read TGTGCCAGCTCACGAGCGGAGACCCAGTACTTC.

With respect to this clone: At one end, the junction sequence differs from germline, possibly due to a read error. The chain couples TRBV4-1 to TRBJ1-1; TRBD1 matches 10 bases. CDR3 length: 15 residues. Germline V gives CDR1 MGHRA, CDR2 YSYEKL. CDR3 DNA sequence: TGCGCCAGCAGCCAAGGGTCGACTCCGGACAGGGGGGAAGCGTTT. It specifies CASSQGSTPDRGEAF.

The chain combines TRBV19 with TRBJ2-1; 10 bases align to TRBD2. The CDR3 is 17 residues long. V was pared by 6 bases and J by 7 bases, with 15 bases of the junction left unmatched. Germline V CDR1 and CDR2: LNHDA, SQIVND (reference sequence). The CDR3 bases are TGTGCCAGTAGCATAACCGATCAACTAGCGGGGTCTAATGAGCAGTTCTTC. It translates to CASSITDQLAGSNEQFF.

The V call is TRBV25-1, the J call TRBJ2-1; possible D gene TRBD2, 5 bases. This CDR3 has 13 residues. The V end lost 4 bases, the J end lost 5 bases, and 9 bases lay between the germline ends. Germline CDR1 is MGHDK and CDR2 is SYGVNS. The CDR3 reads CASSGEGDNEQFF. Written as DNA, the CDR3 is TGTGCCAGCAGTGGTGAGGGAGACAATGAGCAGTTCTTC.

The rearrangement uses TRBV30 and TRBJ2-7; tentative D call: TRBD2 (6 bases). Per the germline V gene, CDR1 is GTSNPN and CDR2 is SVGIG (reference sequence). The CDR3 consists of 12 residues. Trimming removed 4 bases at V and 3 bases at J, with 10 bases between. This CDR3 is CAWTGGDYEQYF. For the CDR3, the DNA is TGTGCCTGGACCGGGGGAGACTACGAGCAGTACTTC.

This clone occurred a few times. V usage is TRBV7-9 and J usage is TRBJ2-7; D is undetermined. Deletions cut 1 base from V and 11 bases from J, with 9 bases between. The germline gives CDR1 SEHNR, CDR2 FQNEAQ (reference sequence). This CDR3 has 11 amino acids. The CDR3 DNA is TGTGCCAGCAGCTTAGAGGGATTAGAGTACTTC. Residues: CASSLEGLEYF.

In this sample, this clone turned up many times. The genes are TRBV4-2 and TRBJ1-3; D is unclear. The CDR3 has 12 residues. The germline V and J ends were trimmed by 4 bases and 4 bases, with 5 bases remaining between them. Per the germline V gene, CDR1 is LGHNA and CDR2 is YNFKEQ. CDR3 region: CASSLLGNTIYF. The CDR3 bases are TGTGCCAGCAGCCTGTTAGGAAACACCATATATTTT.

The chain links TRBV28 to TRBJ2-2; D is ambiguous. The V end lost 10 bases, the J end lost 1 base, and 4 bases lay between the germline ends. The CDR3 consists of 11 residues. Germline V gene data show CDR1 as MDHEN and CDR2 as SYDVKM. CDR3 protein: CATWNTGELFF. Here the CDR3 DNA reads TGTGCCACGTGGAACACCGGGGAGCTGTTTTTT.

The chain uses TRBV10-1 and TRBJ2-1; possibly TRBD1 for D (6 bases). This CDR3 contains 14 residues. V gave up 4 bases and J gave up 7 bases, with 14 bases separating them. From germline, CDR1 is WNHNN and CDR2 SYGVQD (reference sequence). The CDR3 bases are TGCGCCAGCAGTGGGGCAGGGGTAAGGAATGAGCAGTTCTTC. This encodes CASSGAGVRNEQFF.

The V gene is TRBV5-1, the J gene TRBJ1-2, with 12 bases aligning to TRBD1. The junction had 12 bases not matched to a gene; V was cut back by 4 bases and J by 5 bases. The CDR3 contains 17 residues. The V gene's germline CDR1 is SGHRS and CDR2 YFSETQ. The CDR3 bases are TGCGCCAGCAGCGTTACCGGGACAGGGGGCAGTAGGTATGGCTACACCTTC. Its translation is CASSVTGTGGSRYGYTF. The full variable domain, in which reference TRBV5-1 and TRBJ1-2 provide the parts outside the CDR3, is KAGVTQTPRYLIKTRGQQVTLSCSPISGHRSVSWYQQTPGQGLQFLFEYFSETQRNKGNFPGRFSGRQFSNSRSEMNVSTLELGDSALYLCASSVTGTGGSRYGYTFGSGTRLTVV.

V and J are TRBV6-5 and TRBJ2-7, with D maybe TRBD1 (7 bases). The germline V gene encodes CDR1 MNHEY and CDR2 SVGAGI. V lost 8 bases and J lost 5, with 13 bases in between. This CDR3 spans 12 amino acids. Written as DNA, the CDR3 is TGTGCCAGCGGGGGGACAGCGAACGAGCAGTACTTC. Amino acid sequence: CASGGTANEQYF.

This chain connects TRBV13 to TRBJ2-2, with D uncertain. The germline gives CDR1 PRHDT, CDR2 FYEKMQ (reference sequence). The CDR3 sequence is 13 residues long. V lost 0 bases and J lost 7, with 6 bases in between. This chain's CDR3 is CASSLGGGGELFF. DNA of the CDR3: TGTGCCAGCAGCTTAGGCGGCGGCGGGGAGCTGTTTTTT. Full variable domain (remainder filled in from reference TRBV13 and TRBJ2-2): AAGVIQSPRHLIKEKRETATLKCYPIPRHDTVYWYQQGPGQDPQFLISFYEKMQSDKGSIPDRFSAQQFSDYHSELNMSSLELGDSALYFCASSLGGGGELFFGEGSRLTVL.

This clone appeared a single time. V and J are TRBV10-1 and TRBJ2-3, with D unclear. The V and J ends lost 3 bases and 6 bases respectively, with 13 bases between them. The germline V gene has CDR1 WNHNN and CDR2 SYGVQD (reference sequence). This CDR3 has 14 residues. The DNA for the CDR3 is TGCGCCAGCAGTGATAATTGGGTTGCGGATACGCAGTATTTT. Encoded protein: CASSDNWVADTQYF.